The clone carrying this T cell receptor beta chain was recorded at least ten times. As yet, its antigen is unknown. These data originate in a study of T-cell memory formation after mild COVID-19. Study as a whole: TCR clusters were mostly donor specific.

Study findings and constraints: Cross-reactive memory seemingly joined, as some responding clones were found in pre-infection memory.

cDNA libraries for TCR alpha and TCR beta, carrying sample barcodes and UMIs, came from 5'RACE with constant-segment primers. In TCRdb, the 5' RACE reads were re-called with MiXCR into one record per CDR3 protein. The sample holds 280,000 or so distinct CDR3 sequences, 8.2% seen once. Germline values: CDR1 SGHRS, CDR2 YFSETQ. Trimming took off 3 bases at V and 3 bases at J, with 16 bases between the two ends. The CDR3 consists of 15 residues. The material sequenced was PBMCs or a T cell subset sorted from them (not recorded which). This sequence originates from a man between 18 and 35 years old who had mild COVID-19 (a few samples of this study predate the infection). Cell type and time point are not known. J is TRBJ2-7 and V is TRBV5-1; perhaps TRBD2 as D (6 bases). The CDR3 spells CASSSGEQRVYEQYF. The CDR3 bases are TGCGCCAGCAGCTCGGGGGAACAGAGAGTCTACGAGCAGTACTTC.